This TCR beta chain derives from a study of blood T cell repertoires in COVID-19. Turning to the study itself: COVID-19 samples collected from the United States, Italy and Spain covered acute and convalescent phases. The analysed material was cDNA or gDNA that came from T cells, B-cell-depleted T cells, or PBMCs.

This clone has only a few counts. Germline V CDR1 and CDR2: WNHNN, SYGVQD (reference sequence). The length of the CDR3 is 14 residues. J lost 2 bases, V lost 8 bases, and 4 bases had no gene match. Original processing notes: Nucleated cell counts were estimated from reference gene primer amplification. The assay was immunoSEQ multiplex PCR, and TCRdb's table has in-frame clones only and misses some. V, J and clone size were drawn from that table, and D and trimming were deduced from the DNA. Of 360,000 or so clones listed, around 90% are singletons. The receptor was isolated from a man between 18 and 35 years old with active or convalescent COVID-19. The chain carries TRBV10-1 and TRBJ2-1; 9 bases map to TRBD1. The sample consisted of peripheral blood. CDR3 coding DNA: TGCGCCAGCCCTACAGGGGGCGCCTACAATGAGCAGTTCTTC. Protein: CASPTGGAYNEQFF.